What follows describes a single TCR beta chain. Its antigen is unknown. Method: immunoSEQ multiplex PCR; TCRdb's copy keeps in-frame clones and lacks some. The sample records 120,000 or so clones, 70% to 90% being singletons. This CDR3 is built from 12 residues. V lost 6 bases to trimming and J lost 7 bases, with 10 bases between them. Per the germline V gene, CDR1 is LNHDA and CDR2 is SQIVND (reference sequence). The data are from a study of T cell responses to AZD1222 COVID-19 vaccine. Study-level information: Pooled together were second doses at about 4 or about 12 weeks.

Findings and limits, study-wide: Samples come after the peak T cell response, not at day 14. Only a handful of AZD1222 recipients were seropositive at baseline. Spike-specific TCR breadth rose after two AZD1222 doses, and depth rose as well.

Sequences were derived from peripheral blood, sampled on day 0 of AZD1222 vaccination. This TCR was recovered from an adult in good health. This rearrangement joins TRBV19 to TRBJ1-5; D is unclear. CDR3 in amino acids: CASSLNGQPQHF. CDR3 DNA: TGTGCCAGTAGCCTTAACGGGCAGCCCCAGCATTTT.